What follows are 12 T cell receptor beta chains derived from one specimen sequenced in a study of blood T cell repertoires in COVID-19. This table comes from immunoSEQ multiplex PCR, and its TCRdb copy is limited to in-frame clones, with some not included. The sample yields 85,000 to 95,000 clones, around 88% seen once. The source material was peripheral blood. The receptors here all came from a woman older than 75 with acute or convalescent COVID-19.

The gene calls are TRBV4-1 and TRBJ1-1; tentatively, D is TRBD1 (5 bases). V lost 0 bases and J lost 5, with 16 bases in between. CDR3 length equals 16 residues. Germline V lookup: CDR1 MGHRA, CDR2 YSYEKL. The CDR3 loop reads CASSQEGFRGGTEAFF. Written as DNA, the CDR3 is TGCGCCAGCAGCCAAGAGGGGTTCCGGGGGGGTACTGAAGCTTTCTTT.

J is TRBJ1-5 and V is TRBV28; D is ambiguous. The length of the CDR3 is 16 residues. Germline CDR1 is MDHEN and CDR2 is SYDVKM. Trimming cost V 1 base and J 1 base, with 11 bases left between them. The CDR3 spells CASSLYSGLSNQPQHF. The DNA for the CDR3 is TGTGCCAGCAGTTTATACTCAGGATTGAGCAATCAGCCCCAGCATTTT.

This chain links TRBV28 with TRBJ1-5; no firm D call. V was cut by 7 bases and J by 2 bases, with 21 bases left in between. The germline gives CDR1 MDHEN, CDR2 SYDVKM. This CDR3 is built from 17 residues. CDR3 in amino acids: CASNNPGELGGNQPQHF. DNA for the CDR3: TGTGCCAGCAACAATCCGGGAGAACTCGGGGGCAATCAGCCCCAGCATTTT.

This CDR3 reads CASRSGGTLNTGELFF. CDR3 nucleotide sequence: TGCGCCAGCAGGTCGGGGGGGACGTTGAACACCGGGGAGCTGTTTTTT. The chain employs TRBV5-1 and TRBJ2-2; 8 bases map to TRBD2. The germline CDR1 and CDR2 sequences are SGHRS and YFSETQ. V was pared by 5 bases and J by 1 base, with 7 bases of the junction left unmatched. This CDR3 is built from 16 residues.

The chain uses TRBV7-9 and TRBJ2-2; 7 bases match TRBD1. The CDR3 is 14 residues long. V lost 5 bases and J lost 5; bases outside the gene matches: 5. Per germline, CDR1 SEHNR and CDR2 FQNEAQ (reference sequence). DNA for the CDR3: TGTGCCAGCAGCGTATGGACAGGTACCGGGGAGCTGTTTTTT. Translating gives CASSVWTGTGELFF.

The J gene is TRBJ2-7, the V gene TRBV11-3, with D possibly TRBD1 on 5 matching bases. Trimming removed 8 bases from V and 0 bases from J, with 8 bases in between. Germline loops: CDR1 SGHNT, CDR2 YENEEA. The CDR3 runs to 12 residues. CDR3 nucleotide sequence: TGTGCCAGCGGACATTCCTCCTACGAGCAGTACTTC. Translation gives CASGHSSYEQYF.

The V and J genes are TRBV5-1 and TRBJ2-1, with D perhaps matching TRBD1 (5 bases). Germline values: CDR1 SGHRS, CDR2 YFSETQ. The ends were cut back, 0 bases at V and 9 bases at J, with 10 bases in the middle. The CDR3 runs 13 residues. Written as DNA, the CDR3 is TGCGCCAGCAGCTTGGGGCAGGGCGGTGAGCAGTTCTTC. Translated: CASSLGQGGEQFF.

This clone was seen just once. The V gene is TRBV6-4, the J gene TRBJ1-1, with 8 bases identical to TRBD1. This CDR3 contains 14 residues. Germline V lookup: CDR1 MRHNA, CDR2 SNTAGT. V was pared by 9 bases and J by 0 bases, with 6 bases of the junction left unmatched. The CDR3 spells CARPRGPVNTEAFF. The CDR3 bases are TGTGCCAGGCCCAGGGGGCCGGTGAACACTGAAGCTTTCTTT.

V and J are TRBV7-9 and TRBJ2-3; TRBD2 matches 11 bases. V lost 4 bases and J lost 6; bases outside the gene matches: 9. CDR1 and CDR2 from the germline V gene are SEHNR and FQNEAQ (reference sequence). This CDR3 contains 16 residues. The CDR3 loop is CASSSRLAGNMDTQYF. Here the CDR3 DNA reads TGTGCCAGCAGCTCCCGACTAGCGGGGAACATGGATACGCAGTATTTT.

This chain's CDR3 is CSASRGGTLNTEAFF. CDR3 nucleotides: TGCAGTGCTAGTAGGGGGGGGACCCTGAACACTGAAGCTTTCTTT. The chain links TRBV20-1 to TRBJ1-1; maybe TRBD1 (6 bases). CDR3 length: 15 residues. Germline CDR1 reads DFQATT; CDR2 reads SNEGSKA (reference sequence). Between the trimmed V and J ends, which lost 3 bases and 0 bases, there was a span of 14 bases.

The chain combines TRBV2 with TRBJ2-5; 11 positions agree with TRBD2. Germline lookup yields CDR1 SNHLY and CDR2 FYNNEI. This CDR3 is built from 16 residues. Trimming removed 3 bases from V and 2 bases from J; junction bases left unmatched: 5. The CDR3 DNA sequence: TGTGCCAGCAGTGAGCGAGTAGCGGGGGGGCAAGAGACCCAGTACTTC. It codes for CASSERVAGGQETQYF. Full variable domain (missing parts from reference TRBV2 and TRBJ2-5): EPEVTQTPSHQVTQMGQEVILRCVPISNHLYFYWYRQILGQKVEFLVSFYNNEISEKSEIFDDQFSVERPDGSNFTLKIRSTKLEDSAMYFCASSERVAGGQETQYFGPGTRLLVL.

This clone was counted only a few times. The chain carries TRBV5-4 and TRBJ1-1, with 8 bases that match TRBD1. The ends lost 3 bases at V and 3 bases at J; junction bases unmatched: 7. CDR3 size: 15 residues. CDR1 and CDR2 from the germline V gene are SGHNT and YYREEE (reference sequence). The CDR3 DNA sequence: TGTGCCAGCAGCTATACCAGGGGGCCTGACACTGAAGCTTTCTTT. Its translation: CASSYTRGPDTEAFF. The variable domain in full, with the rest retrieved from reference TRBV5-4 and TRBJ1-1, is ETGVTQSPTHLIKTRGQQVTLRCSSQSGHNTVSWYQQALGQGPQFIFQYYREEENGRGNFPPRFSGLQFPNYSSELNVNALELDDSALYLCASSYTRGPDTEAFFGQGTRLTVV.